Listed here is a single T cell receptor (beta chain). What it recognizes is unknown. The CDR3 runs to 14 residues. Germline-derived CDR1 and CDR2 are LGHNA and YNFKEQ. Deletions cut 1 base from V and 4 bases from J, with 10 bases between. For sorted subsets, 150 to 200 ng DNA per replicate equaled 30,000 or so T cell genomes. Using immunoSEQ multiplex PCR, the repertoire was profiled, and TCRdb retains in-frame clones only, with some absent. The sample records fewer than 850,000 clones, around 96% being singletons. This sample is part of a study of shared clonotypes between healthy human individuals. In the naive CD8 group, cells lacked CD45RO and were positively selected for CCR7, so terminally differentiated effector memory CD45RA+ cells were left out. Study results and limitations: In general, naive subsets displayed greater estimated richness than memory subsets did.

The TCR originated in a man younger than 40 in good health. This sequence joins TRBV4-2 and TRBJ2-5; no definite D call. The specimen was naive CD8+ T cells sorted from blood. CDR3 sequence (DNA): TGTGCCAGCAGCCAAGGTGTCGGGCTAGAGACCCAGTACTTC. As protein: CASSQGVGLETQYF.